This T cell receptor (beta chain) was documented in a study of vaccination effects on CD4 cells after COVID-19. Trimming pared 5 bases from V and 3 bases from J, leaving 20 bases between. The CDR3 spans 16 residues. Looked up from germline, CDR1 is MNHEY and CDR2 is SMNVEV (reference sequence). Generated by immunoSEQ multiplex PCR, the TCRdb table keeps only in-frame clones and is missing some. Here the sample spans about 27,000 clones, roughly 74% being singletons. Antigen-specific CD4+ T cells were first expanded with viral peptide pools by the ViraFEST assay and only then sequenced. Culture proceeded for about 11 days, and CD4+ T cells were then isolated. Testing of the vaccine recipients showed negative nucleocapsid antibodies and no prior SARS-CoV-2 infection. About this clone: Its antigen is still unknown.

The sample here was CD4+ T cells from PBMCs cultured with HCoV-NL63 spike peptides, taken before COVID-19 vaccination. The rearrangement links TRBV27 to TRBJ2-7, with D possibly being TRBD2 (5 bases). The sequence was obtained from a human donor who received a COVID-19 vaccine. For the CDR3, the DNA is TGTGCCAGCAGTCTCCAGCCCCCGGGATATAACTACGAGCAGTACTTC. This gives the protein CASSLQPPGYNYEQYF.